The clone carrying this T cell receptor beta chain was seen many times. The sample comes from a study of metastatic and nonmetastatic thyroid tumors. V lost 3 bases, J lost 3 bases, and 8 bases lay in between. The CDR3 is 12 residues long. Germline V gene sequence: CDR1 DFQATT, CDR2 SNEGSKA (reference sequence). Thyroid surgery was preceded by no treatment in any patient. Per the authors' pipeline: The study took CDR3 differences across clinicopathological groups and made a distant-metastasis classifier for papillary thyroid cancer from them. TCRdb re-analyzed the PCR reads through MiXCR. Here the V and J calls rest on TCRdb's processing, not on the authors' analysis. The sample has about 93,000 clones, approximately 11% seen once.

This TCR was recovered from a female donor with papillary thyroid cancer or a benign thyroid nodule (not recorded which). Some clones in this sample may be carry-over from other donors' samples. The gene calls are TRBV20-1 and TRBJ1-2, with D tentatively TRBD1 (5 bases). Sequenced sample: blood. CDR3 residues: CSARAGDYGYTF. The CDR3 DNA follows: TGCAGTGCTAGGGCGGGGGACTATGGCTACACCTTC.